This entry is about one TCR beta chain. The data are from a study of cytomegalovirus exposure and HLA in healthy donors. Both 60 Vbeta primers and 13 Jbeta primers went into the PCR. Profiled with immunoSEQ multiplex PCR; TCRdb holds only in-frame clones, not every one. The sample holds some 150,000 clones, 60% to 85% seen once. The specimen was PBMCs. This TCR was sampled from a woman in her forties in good health and CMV-seronegative.

CDR3 loop: CAWVGNTGELFF. CDR3 bases: TGTGCCTGGGTCGGGAACACCGGGGAGCTGTTTTTT. The chain combines TRBV30 with TRBJ2-2; D gene unclear. CDR1 GTSNPN and CDR2 SVGIG come from the germline V gene (reference sequence). V lost 5 bases and J 1 base, leaving 5 bases between the germline ends. This CDR3 contains 12 residues. The complete variable domain, with remaining parts taken from reference TRBV30 and TRBJ2-2, reads SQTIHQWPATLVQPVGSPLSLECTVEGTSNPNLYWYRQAAGRGLQLLFYSVGIGQISSEVPQNLSASRPQDRQFILSSKKLLLSDSGFYLCAWVGNTGELFFGEGSRLTVL.